A selection of T cell receptor beta chains follows, all from one sample in a study of cytomegalovirus exposure and HLA in healthy donors. Profiled with immunoSEQ multiplex PCR; TCRdb holds only in-frame clones, not every one. The table shows fewer than 250,000 clones, with approximately 83% occurring only once. Material: PBMCs. These receptor sequences come from a woman in her forties or fifties in good health and CMV-seropositive. Each CDR3 is given with its conserved first and last residue. For some rows the clone size is stated as once, few or many, or as a class when expanded; others skip it.

j_gene: TRBJ1-2
abundance: -
v_gene: TRBV6-6
CDR3aa: CASSDSNQVSVSGYTF

j_gene: TRBJ2-5
abundance: -
v_gene: TRBV28
CDR3aa: CASSLGGRPETQYF

j_gene: TRBJ2-7
abundance: -
v_gene: TRBV4-3
CDR3aa: CASSSGQGTYEQYF

j_gene: TRBJ2-6
abundance: -
v_gene: TRBV28
CDR3aa: CASSPQMPGANVLTF

j_gene: TRBJ1-1
abundance: -
v_gene: TRBV12-5
CDR3aa: CASGPSGTPEAFF

j_gene: TRBJ2-4
abundance: -
v_gene: TRBV6-5
CDR3aa: CASRSPGIAKNIQYF

j_gene: TRBJ1-3
abundance: -
v_gene: TRBV10-2
CDR3aa: CASSESLGQGSGNTIYF

j_gene: TRBJ1-5
abundance: -
v_gene: TRBV30
CDR3aa: CAWSMGGSNQPQHF

j_gene: TRBJ2-5
abundance: -
v_gene: TRBV19
CDR3aa: CASSRQGAQETQYF

j_gene: TRBJ2-5
abundance: -
v_gene: TRBV28
CDR3aa: CASGQGEETQYF

j_gene: TRBJ1-1
abundance: -
v_gene: TRBV19
CDR3aa: CASSIGVGGTTEAFF

j_gene: TRBJ1-3
abundance: -
v_gene: TRBV6-6
CDR3aa: CASTTTPGGVNTIYF

j_gene: TRBJ1-1
abundance: few
v_gene: TRBV15
CDR3aa: CATSTMDRNNIMNTEAFF

j_gene: TRBJ1-5
abundance: -
v_gene: TRBV5-1
CDR3aa: CASSQGGINQPQHF

j_gene: TRBJ2-3
abundance: -
v_gene: TRBV5-6
CDR3aa: CASYEGASTDTQYF

j_gene: TRBJ2-7
abundance: -
v_gene: TRBV19
CDR3aa: CASSPRQNPHEQYF

j_gene: TRBJ2-3
abundance: -
v_gene: TRBV5-4
CDR3aa: CASSFFSGGNTDTQYF

j_gene: TRBJ2-3
abundance: -
v_gene: TRBV15
CDR3aa: CATSRLSNTQYF

j_gene: TRBJ1-6
abundance: -
v_gene: TRBV7-3
CDR3aa: CASSFLGQNSPLHF

j_gene: TRBJ1-5
abundance: -
v_gene: TRBV7-9
CDR3aa: CASSLGGTEAHQPQHF

j_gene: TRBJ1-2
abundance: -
v_gene: TRBV9
CDR3aa: CASTFSAGETGYTF

j_gene: TRBJ1-2
abundance: -
v_gene: TRBV9
CDR3aa: CASSVGGRDYGYTF

j_gene: TRBJ2-1
abundance: once
v_gene: TRBV6-5
CDR3aa: CASSSGTTSSYNEQFF

j_gene: TRBJ1-2
abundance: -
v_gene: TRBV28
CDR3aa: CASSLSGPGGYGYTF

j_gene: TRBJ2-2
abundance: -
v_gene: TRBV29-1
CDR3aa: CSDWDRGPGELFF

j_gene: TRBJ2-1
abundance: -
v_gene: TRBV19
CDR3aa: CASRDSGGAREQFF

j_gene: TRBJ2-3
abundance: -
v_gene: TRBV7-3
CDR3aa: CASAHQGLTDTQYF

j_gene: TRBJ1-1
abundance: -
v_gene: TRBV29-1
CDR3aa: CSAGGQRRDTEAFF

j_gene: TRBJ1-5
abundance: -
v_gene: TRBV6-5
CDR3aa: CASIKGRGLGPQHF

j_gene: TRBJ1-5
abundance: -
v_gene: TRBV6-1
CDR3aa: CASSSQGSQPQHF

j_gene: TRBJ1-4
abundance: -
v_gene: TRBV15
CDR3aa: CATRNPQTGPNEKLFF